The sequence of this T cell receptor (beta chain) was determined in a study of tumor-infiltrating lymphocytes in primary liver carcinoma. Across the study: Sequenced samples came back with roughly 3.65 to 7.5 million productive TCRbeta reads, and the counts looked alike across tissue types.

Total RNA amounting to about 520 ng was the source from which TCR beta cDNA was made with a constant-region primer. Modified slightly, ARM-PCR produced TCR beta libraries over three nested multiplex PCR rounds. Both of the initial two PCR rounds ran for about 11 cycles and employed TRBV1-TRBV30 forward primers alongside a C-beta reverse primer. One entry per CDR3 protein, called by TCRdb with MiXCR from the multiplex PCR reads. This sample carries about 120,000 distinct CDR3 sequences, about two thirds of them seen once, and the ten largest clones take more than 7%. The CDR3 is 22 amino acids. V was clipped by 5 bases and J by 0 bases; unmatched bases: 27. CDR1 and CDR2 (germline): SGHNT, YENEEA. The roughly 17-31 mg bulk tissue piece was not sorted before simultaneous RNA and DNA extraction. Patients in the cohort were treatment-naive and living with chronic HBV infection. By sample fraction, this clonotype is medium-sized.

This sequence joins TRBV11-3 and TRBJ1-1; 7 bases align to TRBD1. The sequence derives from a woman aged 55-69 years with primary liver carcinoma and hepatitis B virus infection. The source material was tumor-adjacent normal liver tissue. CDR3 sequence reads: CASSPLLRTGEQRANLNTEAFF. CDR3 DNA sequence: TGTGCCAGCAGCCCTTTATTGAGGACAGGAGAACAAAGGGCCAACTTGAACACTGAAGCTTTCTTT.